Sequencing of this T cell receptor (beta chain) was carried out in a study of blood T cell repertoires in COVID-19. With 6 bases removed from V and 1 base from J, the gap between germline ends came to 4 bases. The CDR3 totals 12 residues. Sequencing was performed with immunoSEQ multiplex PCR; in TCRdb, only in-frame clones are kept and a portion is missing. The table has 70,000 to 95,000 clones, about 89% seen once. The chain uses TRBV12-3 or TRBV12-4 and TRBJ1-3; D gene uncertain. The origin of this receptor is a man in his 70s with active or convalescent COVID-19. Sequencing was done on a sample of peripheral blood. The CDR3 DNA reads TGTGCCAGCAGACTTTCTGGAAACACCATATATTTT. This gives the protein CASRLSGNTIYF.